One and the same sample provided the 4 T cell receptor beta chains below, sequenced in a study of T cell repertoires in cytomegalovirus infection. TCRdb independently ran MiXCR on the reads; one entry per CDR3 protein. Among under 800,000 distinct CDR3 sequences listed, 24% were seen once. Material for sequencing was CD8+ T cells from PBMCs. The receptors derive from a human donor in good health (CMV status not recorded). Some clones in this sample may be carry-over from other donors' samples.

This clonotype was found a few times. The rearrangement uses TRBV4-1 and TRBJ2-3, with D possibly matching TRBD1 (5 bases). The CDR3 loop spans 17 amino acids. V was clipped by 2 bases and J by 4 bases, with 19 bases between them. Germline V gives CDR1 MGHRA, CDR2 YSYEKL. The CDR3 here is CASSQTAPGSVSDTQYF. CDR3 coding DNA: TGCGCCAGCAGCCAAACGGCTCCAGGGTCGGTATCAGATACGCAGTATTTT.

This clonotype showed up many times. J is TRBJ1-1 and V is TRBV7-9; D ambiguous. Germline CDR1 SEHNR, CDR2 FQNEAQ (reference sequence). CDR3 length equals 10 residues. Trimming removed 1 base at V and 10 bases at J, with 4 bases between. CDR3 coding DNA: TGTGCCAGCAGCTTAGAGGTAGCTTTCTTT. Amino acid sequence: CASSLEVAFF.

The sample holds many counts of this clonotype. The CDR3 loop is CASSSTGIEQFF. In DNA form, the CDR3 reads TGTGCCAGCAGCTCTACAGGGATTGAGCAGTTCTTC. V is TRBV7-2 and J is TRBJ2-1; a weak D match, TRBD1 (6 bases). This CDR3 is 12 amino acids long. Per germline, CDR1 SGHTA and CDR2 FQGNSA. The V end lost 4 bases, the J end lost 9 bases, and 10 bases lay between the germline ends. The whole variable domain, remainder taken from reference TRBV7-2 and TRBJ2-1, is GAGVSQSPSNKVTEKGKDVELRCDPISGHTALYWYRQSLGQGLEFLIYFQGNSAPDKSGLPSDRFSAERTGGSVSTLTIQRTQQEDSAVYLCASSSTGIEQFFGPGTRLTVL.

This clonotype came up many times. V and J are TRBV6-5 and TRBJ2-1, with 14 bases matching TRBD2. Per the germline V gene, CDR1 is MNHEY and CDR2 is SVGAGI. Trimming removed 4 bases from V and 2 bases from J; junction bases left unmatched: 1. The CDR3 consists of 16 residues. As DNA, the CDR3 is TGTGCCAGCAGTTGGACTAGCGGGGGGACCTACAATGAGCAGTTCTTC. Its translation is CASSWTSGGTYNEQFF.